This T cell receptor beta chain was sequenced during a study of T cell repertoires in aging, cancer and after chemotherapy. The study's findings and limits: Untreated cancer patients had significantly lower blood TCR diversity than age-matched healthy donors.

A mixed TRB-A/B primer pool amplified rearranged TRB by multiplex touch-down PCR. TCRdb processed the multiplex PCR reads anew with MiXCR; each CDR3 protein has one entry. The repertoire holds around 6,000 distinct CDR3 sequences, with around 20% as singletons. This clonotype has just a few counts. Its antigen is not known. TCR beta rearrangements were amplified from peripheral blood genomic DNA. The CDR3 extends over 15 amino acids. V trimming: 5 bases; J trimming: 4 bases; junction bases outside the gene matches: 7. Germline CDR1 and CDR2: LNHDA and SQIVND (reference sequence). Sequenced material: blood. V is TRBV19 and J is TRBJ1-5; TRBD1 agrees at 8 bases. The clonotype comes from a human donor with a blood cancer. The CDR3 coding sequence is TGTGCCAGTAGTCTGGACAGGGAGGGTAATCAGCCCCAGCATTTT. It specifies CASSLDREGNQPQHF.